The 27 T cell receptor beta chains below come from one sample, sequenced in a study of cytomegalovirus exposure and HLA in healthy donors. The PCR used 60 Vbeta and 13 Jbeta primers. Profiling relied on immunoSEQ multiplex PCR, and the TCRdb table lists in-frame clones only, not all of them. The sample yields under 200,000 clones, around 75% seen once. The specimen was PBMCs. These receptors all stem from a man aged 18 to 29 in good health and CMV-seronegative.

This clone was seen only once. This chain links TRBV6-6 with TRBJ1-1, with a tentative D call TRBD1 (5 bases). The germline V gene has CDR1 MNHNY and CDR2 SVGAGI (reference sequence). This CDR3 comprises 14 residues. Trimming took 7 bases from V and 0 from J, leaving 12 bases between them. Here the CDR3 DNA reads TGTGCCAGCAAGCCGGGGGGACTGAACACTGAAGCTTTCTTT. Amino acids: CASKPGGLNTEAFF.

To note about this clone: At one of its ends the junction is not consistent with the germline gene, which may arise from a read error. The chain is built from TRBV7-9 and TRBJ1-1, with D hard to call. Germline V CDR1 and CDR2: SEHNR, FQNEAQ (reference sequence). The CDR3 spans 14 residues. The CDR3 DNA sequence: TGTTCCAGCAGCACGTTGGAGTTGAACACTGAAGCTTTCTTT. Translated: CSSSTLELNTEAFF.

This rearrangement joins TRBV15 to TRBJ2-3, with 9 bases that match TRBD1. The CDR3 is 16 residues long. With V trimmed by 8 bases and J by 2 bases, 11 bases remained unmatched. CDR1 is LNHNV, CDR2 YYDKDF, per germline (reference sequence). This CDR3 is CATGQGTGALTDTQYF. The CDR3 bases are TGTGCCACCGGACAGGGGACGGGAGCTCTCACAGATACGCAGTATTTT.

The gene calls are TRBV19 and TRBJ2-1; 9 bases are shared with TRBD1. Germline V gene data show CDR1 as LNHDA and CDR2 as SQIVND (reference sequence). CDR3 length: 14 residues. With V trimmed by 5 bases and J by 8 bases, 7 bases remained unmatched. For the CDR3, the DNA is TGTGCCAGTAGTCCGCTACAGGGGGCGGATGAGCAGTTCTTC. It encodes CASSPLQGADEQFF.

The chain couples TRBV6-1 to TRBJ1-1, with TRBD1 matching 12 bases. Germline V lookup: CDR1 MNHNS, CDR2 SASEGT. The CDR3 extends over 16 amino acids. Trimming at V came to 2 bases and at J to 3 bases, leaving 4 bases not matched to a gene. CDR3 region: CASSELGQGAYTEAFF. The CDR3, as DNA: TGTGCCAGCAGTGAATTGGGACAGGGGGCGTACACTGAAGCTTTCTTT.

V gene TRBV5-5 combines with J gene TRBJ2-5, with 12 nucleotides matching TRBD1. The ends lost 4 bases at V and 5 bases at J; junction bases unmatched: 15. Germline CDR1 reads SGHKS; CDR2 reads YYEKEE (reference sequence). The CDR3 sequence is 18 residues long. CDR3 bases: TGTGCCAGCAGCAGGGACAGGGGGCGAGAAATCCTGGGGGAGACCCAGTACTTC. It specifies CASSRDRGREILGETQYF.

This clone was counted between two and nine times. CDR3 residues: CASSPPLVAAKETQYF. The CDR3 coding sequence is TGTGCCAGCAGTCCGCCATTGGTAGCGGCTAAGGAGACCCAGTACTTC. The chain joins TRBV27 to TRBJ2-5; D possibly corresponds to TRBD2 (6 bases). The germline gives CDR1 MNHEY, CDR2 SMNVEV (reference sequence). Trimming pared 5 bases from V and 5 bases from J, leaving 21 bases between. This CDR3 comprises 16 residues.

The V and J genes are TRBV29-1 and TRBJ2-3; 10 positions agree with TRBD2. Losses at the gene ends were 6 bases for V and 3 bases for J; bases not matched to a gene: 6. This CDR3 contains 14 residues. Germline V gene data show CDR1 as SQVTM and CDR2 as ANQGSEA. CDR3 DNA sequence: TGCAGCGTGGCCGGGACTAGCGCTACAGATACGCAGTATTTT. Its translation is CSVAGTSATDTQYF.

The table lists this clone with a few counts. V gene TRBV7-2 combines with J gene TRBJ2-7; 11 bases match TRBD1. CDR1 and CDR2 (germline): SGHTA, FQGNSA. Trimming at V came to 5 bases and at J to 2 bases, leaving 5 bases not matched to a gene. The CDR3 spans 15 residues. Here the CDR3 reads CASSPQGQGAYEQYF. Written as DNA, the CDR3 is TGTGCCAGCAGCCCCCAGGGACAGGGGGCCTACGAGCAGTACTTC.

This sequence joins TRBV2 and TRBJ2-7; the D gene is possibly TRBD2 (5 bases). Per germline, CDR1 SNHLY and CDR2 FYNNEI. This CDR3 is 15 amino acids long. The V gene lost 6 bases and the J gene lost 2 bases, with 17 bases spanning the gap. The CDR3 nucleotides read TGTGCCAGCAGAACGGACTCCCCTAGGACCTACGAGCAGTACTTC. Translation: CASRTDSPRTYEQYF.

The CDR3 spells CASSPNPTDGGGYTF. CDR3 DNA sequence: TGTGCCAGCAGCCCCAATCCCACGGACGGCGGGGGCTACACCTTC. This sequence joins TRBV9 and TRBJ1-2, with D unclear. CDR1 is SGDLS, CDR2 YYNGEE, per germline. V gave up 4 bases and J gave up 8 bases, with 21 bases separating them. This CDR3 is 15 amino acids long.

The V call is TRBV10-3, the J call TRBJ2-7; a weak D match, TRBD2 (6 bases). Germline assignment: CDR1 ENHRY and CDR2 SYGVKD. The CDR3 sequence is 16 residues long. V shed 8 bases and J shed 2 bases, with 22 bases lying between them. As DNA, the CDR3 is TGTGCCATCGGGCTGGCCCCCGGGGGTAGGGCCTACGAGCAGTACTTC. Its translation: CAIGLAPGGRAYEQYF.

The CDR3 spells CASRVSGSSTHEQFF. In nucleotides, the CDR3 is TGTGCCAGTAGGGTTAGCGGGAGCTCTACCCATGAGCAGTTCTTC. The chain is built from TRBV19 and TRBJ2-1; 9 positions match TRBD2. CDR3 length: 15 amino acids. Germline CDR1 and CDR2: LNHDA and SQIVND (reference sequence). J was trimmed by 8 bases and V by 6 bases; bases with no gene match: 11.

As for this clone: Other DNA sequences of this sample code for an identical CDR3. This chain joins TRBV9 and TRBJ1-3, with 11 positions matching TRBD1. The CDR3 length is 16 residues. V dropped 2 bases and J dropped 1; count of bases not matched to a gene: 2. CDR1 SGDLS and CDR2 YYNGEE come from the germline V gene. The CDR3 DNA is TGTGCCAGCAGCGTTGGGACAGGGGGTTCTGGAAACACCATATATTTT. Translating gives CASSVGTGGSGNTIYF.

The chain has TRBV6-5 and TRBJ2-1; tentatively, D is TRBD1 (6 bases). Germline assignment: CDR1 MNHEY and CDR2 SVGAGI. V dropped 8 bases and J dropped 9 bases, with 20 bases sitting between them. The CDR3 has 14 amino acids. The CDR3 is CASGYPTGQGEQFF. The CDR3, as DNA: TGTGCCAGCGGATACCCGACGGGACAAGGTGAGCAGTTCTTC.

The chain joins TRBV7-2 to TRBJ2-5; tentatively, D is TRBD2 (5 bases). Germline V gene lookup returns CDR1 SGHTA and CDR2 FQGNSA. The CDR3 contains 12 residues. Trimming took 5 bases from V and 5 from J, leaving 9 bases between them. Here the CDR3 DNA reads TGTGCCAGCAGCCGGACTGGGGAGACCCAGTACTTC. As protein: CASSRTGETQYF.

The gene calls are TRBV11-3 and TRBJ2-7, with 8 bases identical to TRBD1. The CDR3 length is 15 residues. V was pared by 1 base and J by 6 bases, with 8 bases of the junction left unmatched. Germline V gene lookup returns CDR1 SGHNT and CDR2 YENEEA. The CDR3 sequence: CASSLAQGAESEQYF. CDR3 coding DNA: TGTGCCAGCAGCTTAGCTCAGGGGGCGGAAAGCGAGCAGTACTTC. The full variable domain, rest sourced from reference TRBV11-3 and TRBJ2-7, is EAGVVQSPRYKIIEKKQPVAFWCNPISGHNTLYWYLQNLGQGPELLIRYENEEAVDDSQLPKDRFSAERLKGVDSTLKIQPAELGDSAVYLCASSLAQGAESEQYFGPGTRLTVT.

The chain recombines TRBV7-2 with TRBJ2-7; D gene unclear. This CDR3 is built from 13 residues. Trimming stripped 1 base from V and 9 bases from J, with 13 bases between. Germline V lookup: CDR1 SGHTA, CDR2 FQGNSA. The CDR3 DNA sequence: TGTGCCAGCAGCTTAGGCCCACCAGAGGCGCAGTACTTC. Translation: CASSLGPPEAQYF. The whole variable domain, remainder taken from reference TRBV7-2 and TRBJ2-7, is GAGVSQSPSNKVTEKGKDVELRCDPISGHTALYWYRQSLGQGLEFLIYFQGNSAPDKSGLPSDRFSAERTGGSVSTLTIQRTQQEDSAVYLCASSLGPPEAQYFGPGTRLTVT.

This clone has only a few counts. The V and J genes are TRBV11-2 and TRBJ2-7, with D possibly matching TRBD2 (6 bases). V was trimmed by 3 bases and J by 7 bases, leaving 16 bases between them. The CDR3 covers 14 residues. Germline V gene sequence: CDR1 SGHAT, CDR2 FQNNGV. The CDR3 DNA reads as TGTGCCAGCAGCTTCGGCCTGCGTGGGGGGGAGCAGTACTTC. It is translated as CASSFGLRGGEQYF.

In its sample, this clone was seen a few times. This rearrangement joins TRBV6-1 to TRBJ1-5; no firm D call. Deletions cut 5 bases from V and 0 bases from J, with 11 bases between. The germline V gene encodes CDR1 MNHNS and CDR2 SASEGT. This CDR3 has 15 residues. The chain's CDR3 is CASSKLGDSNQPQHF. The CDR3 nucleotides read TGTGCCAGCAGTAAGCTCGGGGATAGCAATCAGCCCCAGCATTTT.

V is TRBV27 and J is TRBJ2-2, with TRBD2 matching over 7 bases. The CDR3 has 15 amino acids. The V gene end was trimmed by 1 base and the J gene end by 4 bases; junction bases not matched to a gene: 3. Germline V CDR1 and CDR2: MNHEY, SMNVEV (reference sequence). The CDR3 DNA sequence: TGTGCCAGCAGTTTATTGCTAGCGGCCACCGGGGAGCTGTTTTTT. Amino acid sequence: CASSLLLAATGELFF.

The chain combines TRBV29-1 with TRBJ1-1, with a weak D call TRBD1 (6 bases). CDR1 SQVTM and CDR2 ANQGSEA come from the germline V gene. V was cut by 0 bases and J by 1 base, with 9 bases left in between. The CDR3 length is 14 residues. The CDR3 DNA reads TGCAGCGTTGAAGAGGGGGCAGCGAACACTGAAGCTTTCTTT. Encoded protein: CSVEEGAANTEAFF.

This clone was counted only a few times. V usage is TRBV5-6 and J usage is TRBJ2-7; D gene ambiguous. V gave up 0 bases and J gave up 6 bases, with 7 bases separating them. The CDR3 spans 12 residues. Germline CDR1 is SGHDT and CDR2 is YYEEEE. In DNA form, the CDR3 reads TGTGCCAGCAGCTTGGGGCGGAGCGAGCAGTACTTC. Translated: CASSLGRSEQYF.

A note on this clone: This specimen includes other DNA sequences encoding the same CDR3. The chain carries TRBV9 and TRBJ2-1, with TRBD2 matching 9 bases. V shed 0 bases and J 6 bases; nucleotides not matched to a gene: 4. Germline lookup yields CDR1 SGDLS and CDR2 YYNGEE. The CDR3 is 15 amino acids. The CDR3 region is CASSVGGGRANEQFF. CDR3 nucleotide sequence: TGTGCCAGCAGCGTAGGGGGCGGGAGGGCCAATGAGCAGTTCTTC.

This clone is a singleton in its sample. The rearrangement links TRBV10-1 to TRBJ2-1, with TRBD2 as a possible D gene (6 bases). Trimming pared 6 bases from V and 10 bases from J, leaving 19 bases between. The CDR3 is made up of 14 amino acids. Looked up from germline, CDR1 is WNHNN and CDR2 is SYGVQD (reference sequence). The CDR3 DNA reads TGCGCCAGCAGCGAAGGTCGGAGGGTCGCGGAGCAGTTCTTC. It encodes CASSEGRRVAEQFF.

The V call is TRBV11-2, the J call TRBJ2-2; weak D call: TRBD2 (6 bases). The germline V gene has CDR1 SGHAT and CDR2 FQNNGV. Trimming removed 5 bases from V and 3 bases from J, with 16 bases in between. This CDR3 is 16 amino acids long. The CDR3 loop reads CASSRTGGADTGELFF. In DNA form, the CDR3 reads TGTGCCAGCAGCCGTACGGGCGGGGCCGACACCGGGGAGCTGTTTTTT.

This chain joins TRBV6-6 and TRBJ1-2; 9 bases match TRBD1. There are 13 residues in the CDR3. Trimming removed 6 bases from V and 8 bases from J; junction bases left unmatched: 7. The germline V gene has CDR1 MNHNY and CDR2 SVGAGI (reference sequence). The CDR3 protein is CASSPTGQGGYTF. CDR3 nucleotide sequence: TGTGCCAGCAGCCCGACGGGACAGGGAGGCTACACCTTC.